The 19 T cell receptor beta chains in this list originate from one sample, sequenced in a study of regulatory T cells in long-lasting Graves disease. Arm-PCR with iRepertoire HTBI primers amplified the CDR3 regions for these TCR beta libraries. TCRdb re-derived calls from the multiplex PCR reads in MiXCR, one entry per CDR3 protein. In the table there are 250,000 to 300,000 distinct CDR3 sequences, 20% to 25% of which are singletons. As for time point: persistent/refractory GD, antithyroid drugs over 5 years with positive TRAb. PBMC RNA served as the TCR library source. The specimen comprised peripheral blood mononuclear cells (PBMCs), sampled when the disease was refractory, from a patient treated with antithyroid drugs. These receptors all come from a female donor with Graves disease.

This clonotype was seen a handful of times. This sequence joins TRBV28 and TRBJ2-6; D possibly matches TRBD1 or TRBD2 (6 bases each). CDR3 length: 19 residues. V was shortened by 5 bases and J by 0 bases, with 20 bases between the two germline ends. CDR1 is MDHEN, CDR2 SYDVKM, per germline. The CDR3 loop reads CASSTRGHTASSGANVLTF. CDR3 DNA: TGTGCCAGCAGTACCCGGGGGCACACCGCGTCCTCTGGGGCCAACGTCCTGACTTTC.

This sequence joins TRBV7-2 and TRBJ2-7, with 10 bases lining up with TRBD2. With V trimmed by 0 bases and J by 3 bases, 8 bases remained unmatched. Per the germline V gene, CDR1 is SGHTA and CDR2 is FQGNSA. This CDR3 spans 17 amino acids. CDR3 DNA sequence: TGTGCCAGCAGCTTAGCAGGGTCTAGCGGGAGAATCTACGAGCAGTACTTC. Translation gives CASSLAGSSGRIYEQYF.

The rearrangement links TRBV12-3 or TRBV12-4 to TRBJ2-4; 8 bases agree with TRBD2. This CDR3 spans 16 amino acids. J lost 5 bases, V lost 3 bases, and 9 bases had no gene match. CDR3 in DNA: TGTGCCAGCAGTTTCCGAACTAGCGGCCCTGAAAACATTCAGTACTTC. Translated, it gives CASSFRTSGPENIQYF.

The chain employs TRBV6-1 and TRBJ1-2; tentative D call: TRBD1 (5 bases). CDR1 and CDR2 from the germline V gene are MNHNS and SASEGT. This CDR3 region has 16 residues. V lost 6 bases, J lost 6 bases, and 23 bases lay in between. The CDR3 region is CASSLLGRGREDGYTF. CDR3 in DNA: TGTGCCAGCAGCCTCCTGGGCCGGGGACGAGAAGATGGCTACACCTTC.

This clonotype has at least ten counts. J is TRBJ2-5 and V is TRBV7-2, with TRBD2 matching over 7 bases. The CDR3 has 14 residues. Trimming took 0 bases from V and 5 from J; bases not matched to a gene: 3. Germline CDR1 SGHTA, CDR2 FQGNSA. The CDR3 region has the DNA TGTGCCAGCAGCTTAGCTATCGGGAGGGAGACCCAGTACTTC. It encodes CASSLAIGRETQYF.

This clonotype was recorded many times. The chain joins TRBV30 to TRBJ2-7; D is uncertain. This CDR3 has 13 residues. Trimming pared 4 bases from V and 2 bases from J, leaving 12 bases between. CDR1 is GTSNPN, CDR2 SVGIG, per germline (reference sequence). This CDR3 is CAWNVALAYEQYF. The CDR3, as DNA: TGTGCCTGGAATGTCGCTCTAGCCTACGAGCAGTACTTC. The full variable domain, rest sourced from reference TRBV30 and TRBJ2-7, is SQTIHQWPATLVQPVGSPLSLECTVEGTSNPNLYWYRQAAGRGLQLLFYSVGIGQISSEVPQNLSASRPQDRQFILSSKKLLLSDSGFYLCAWNVALAYEQYFGPGTRLTVT.

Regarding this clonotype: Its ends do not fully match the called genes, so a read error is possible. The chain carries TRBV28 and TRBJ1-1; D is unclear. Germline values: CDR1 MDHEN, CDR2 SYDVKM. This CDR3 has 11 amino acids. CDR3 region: CASNDHTEASF. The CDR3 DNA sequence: TGTGCCAGCAATGATCACACTGAAGCTTCCTTT.

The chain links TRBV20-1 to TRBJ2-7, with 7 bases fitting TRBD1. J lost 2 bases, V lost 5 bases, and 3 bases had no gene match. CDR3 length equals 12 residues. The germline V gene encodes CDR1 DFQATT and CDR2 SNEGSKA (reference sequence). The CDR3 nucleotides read TGCAGTGCTCGGGGACAGACCTACGAGCAGTACTTC. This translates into CSARGQTYEQYF.

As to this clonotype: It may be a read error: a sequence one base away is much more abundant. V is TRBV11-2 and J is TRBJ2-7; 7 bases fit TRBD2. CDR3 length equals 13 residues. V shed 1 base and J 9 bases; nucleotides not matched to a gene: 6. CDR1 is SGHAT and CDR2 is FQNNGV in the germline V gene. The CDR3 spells CASSLVQSGGQYF. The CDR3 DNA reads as TGTGCCAGCAGCTTAGTTCAGTCGGGGGGGCAGTACTTC.

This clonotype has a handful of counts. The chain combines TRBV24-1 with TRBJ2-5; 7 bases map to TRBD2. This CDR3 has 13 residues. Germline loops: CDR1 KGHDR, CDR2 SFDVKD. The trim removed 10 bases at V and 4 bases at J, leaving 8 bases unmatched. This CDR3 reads CATSGGGGETQYF. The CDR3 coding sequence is TGTGCCACTTCCGGCGGCGGGGGAGAGACCCAGTACTTC.

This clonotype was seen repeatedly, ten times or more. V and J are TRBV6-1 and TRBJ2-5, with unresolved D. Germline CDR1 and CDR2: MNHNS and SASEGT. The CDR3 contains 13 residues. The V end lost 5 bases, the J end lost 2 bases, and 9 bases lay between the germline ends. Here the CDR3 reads CASSSDQQETQYF. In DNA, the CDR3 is TGTGCCAGCAGTAGCGACCAACAAGAGACCCAGTACTTC.

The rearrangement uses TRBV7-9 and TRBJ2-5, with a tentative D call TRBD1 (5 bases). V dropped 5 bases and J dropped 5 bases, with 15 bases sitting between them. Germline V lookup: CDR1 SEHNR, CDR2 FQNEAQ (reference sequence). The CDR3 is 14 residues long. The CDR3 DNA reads TGTGCCAGCAGCCCTGGGGCAGCCCGGGAGACCCAGTACTTC. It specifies CASSPGAARETQYF. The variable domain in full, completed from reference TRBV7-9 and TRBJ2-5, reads DTGVSQNPRHKITKRGQNVTFRCDPISEHNRLYWYRQTLGQGPEFLTYFQNEAQLEKSRLLSDRFSAERPKGSFSTLEIQRTEQGDSAMYLCASSPGAARETQYFGPGTRLLVL.

In nucleotides, the CDR3 is TGTGCCAGCAGGCCGCACCCGGGGCAACTTTCCTACGAGCAGTACTTC. Translated, it gives CASRPHPGQLSYEQYF. The chain carries TRBV7-9 and TRBJ2-7; D is possibly TRBD1 or TRBD2 (5 bases each). The ends were cut back, 6 bases at V and 1 base at J, with 19 bases in the middle. CDR1 is SEHNR and CDR2 is FQNEAQ in the germline V gene (reference sequence). This CDR3 contains 16 residues.

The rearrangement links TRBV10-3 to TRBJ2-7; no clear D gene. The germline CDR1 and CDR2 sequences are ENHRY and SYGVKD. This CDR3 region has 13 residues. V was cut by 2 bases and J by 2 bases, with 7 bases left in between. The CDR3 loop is CAISEGFTYEQYF. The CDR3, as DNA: TGTGCCATCAGTGAGGGGTTTACCTACGAGCAGTACTTC.

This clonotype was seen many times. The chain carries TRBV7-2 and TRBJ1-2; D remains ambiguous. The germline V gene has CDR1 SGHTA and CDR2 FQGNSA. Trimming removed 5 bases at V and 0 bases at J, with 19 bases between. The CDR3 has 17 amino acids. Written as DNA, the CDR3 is TGTGCCAGCAGCCGAGGACCCATGGAATTAGCTAACTATGGCTACACCTTC. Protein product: CASSRGPMELANYGYTF.

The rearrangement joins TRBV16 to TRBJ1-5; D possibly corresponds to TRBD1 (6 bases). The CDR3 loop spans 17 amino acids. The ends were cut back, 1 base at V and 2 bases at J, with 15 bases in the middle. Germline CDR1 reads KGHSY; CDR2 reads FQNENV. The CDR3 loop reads CASSQFSGALGNQPQHF. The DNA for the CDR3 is TGTGCCAGCAGCCAATTTTCGGGGGCGCTCGGCAATCAGCCCCAGCATTTT.

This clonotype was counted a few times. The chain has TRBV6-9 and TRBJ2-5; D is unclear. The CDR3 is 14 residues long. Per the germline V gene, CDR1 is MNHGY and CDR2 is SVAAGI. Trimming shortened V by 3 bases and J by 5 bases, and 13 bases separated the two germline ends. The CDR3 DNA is TGTGCCAGCAGTTACTCTCGCGATAGGGAGACCCAGTACTTC. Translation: CASSYSRDRETQYF.

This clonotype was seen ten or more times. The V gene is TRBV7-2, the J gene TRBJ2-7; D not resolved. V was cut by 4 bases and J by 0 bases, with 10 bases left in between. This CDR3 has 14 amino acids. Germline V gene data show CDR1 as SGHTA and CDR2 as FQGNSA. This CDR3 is CASSSSSTSYEQYF. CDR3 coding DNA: TGTGCCAGCAGCTCCAGCTCAACCTCCTACGAGCAGTACTTC.

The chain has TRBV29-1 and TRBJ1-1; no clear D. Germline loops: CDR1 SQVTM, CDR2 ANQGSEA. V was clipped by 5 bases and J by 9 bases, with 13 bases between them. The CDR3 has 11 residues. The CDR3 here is CSVFPGSQAFF. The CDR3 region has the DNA TGCAGCGTTTTCCCGGGAAGCCAAGCTTTCTTT.